The 26 T cell receptor beta chains presented below share a single source sample, sequenced in a study of blood T cell repertoires in COVID-19. TCRdb's table, derived via immunoSEQ multiplex PCR, lists solely in-frame clones and lacks some. In the table there are roughly 160,000 clones, around 85% of which are singletons. Input material: peripheral blood. These TCRs come from a man in his 60s with acute or convalescent COVID-19.

This clone is a singleton in its sample. The chain joins TRBV19 to TRBJ2-5; 8 positions match TRBD1. Germline lookup yields CDR1 LNHDA and CDR2 SQIVND (reference sequence). The CDR3 loop spans 15 amino acids. Unmatched junction bases numbered 8, after V lost 7 bases and J lost 1 base. CDR3 DNA: TGTGCCAGTATGGGTTTCGGACAGGGCCAAGAGACCCAGTACTTC. It yields the protein CASMGFGQGQETQYF.

This chain joins TRBV5-1 and TRBJ2-7, with TRBD1 identical over 7 bases. Germline V CDR1 and CDR2: SGHRS, YFSETQ. V was clipped by 4 bases and J by 2 bases; unmatched bases: 6. The CDR3 has 14 amino acids. CDR3 DNA sequence: TGCGCCAGCAGCCTGGGACAGCAAGCCTACGAGCAGTACTTC. Translation: CASSLGQQAYEQYF.

The chain joins TRBV4-1 to TRBJ1-4, with 7 bases fitting TRBD1. The CDR3 consists of 14 residues. Germline loops: CDR1 MGHRA, CDR2 YSYEKL. V dropped 5 bases and J dropped 8; count of bases not matched to a gene: 8. The CDR3 DNA is TGCGCCAGCAGCTCAGGACAGGTAGCAGAAAAACTGTTTTTT. This codes for CASSSGQVAEKLFF.

The chain employs TRBV27 and TRBJ1-6; D perhaps matches TRBD1 (6 bases). V was clipped by 1 base and J by 5 bases, with 6 bases between them. The CDR3 totals 14 residues. Germline values: CDR1 MNHEY, CDR2 SMNVEV (reference sequence). CDR3 sequence reads: CASSLWTDNSPLHF. Here the CDR3 DNA reads TGTGCCAGCAGTTTATGGACAGATAATTCACCCCTCCACTTT.

The chain has TRBV28 and TRBJ2-7, with TRBD2 matching 7 bases. The CDR3 spans 12 residues. V gave up 1 base and J gave up 6 bases; unmatched junction bases: 0. In germline, CDR1 is MDHEN, CDR2 SYDVKM. The chain's CDR3 is CASSLSGGEQYF. The DNA of the CDR3 is TGTGCCAGCAGTTTATCGGGGGGCGAGCAGTACTTC.

This chain uses TRBV4-1 with TRBJ2-2; TRBD2 is a possible D gene (6 bases). With 0 bases removed from V and 4 bases from J, the gap between germline ends came to 18 bases. The CDR3 is 18 residues long. Germline loops: CDR1 MGHRA, CDR2 YSYEKL. The CDR3 nucleotides are TGCGCCAGCAGCCAAGATCCCGGGGGTTCAACTTTCACCGGGGAGCTGTTTTTT. It is translated as CASSQDPGGSTFTGELFF.

Here the CDR3 reads CASSSPDRGGNEQFF. Here the CDR3 DNA reads TGTGCCAGCAGTTCGCCGGACAGGGGCGGCAATGAGCAGTTCTTC. The chain employs TRBV27 and TRBJ2-1; 9 bases are shared with TRBD1. CDR1 and CDR2 (germline): MNHEY, SMNVEV (reference sequence). This CDR3 is 15 amino acids long. The ends lost 4 bases at V and 6 bases at J; junction bases unmatched: 7.

This chain links TRBV7-2 with TRBJ1-2; TRBD1 matches at 9 bases. The CDR3 totals 14 residues. The J segment lost 8 bases and the V segment lost 5 bases, leaving 9 bases of the junction unmatched. The germline CDR1 and CDR2 sequences are SGHTA and FQGNSA. CDR3 nucleotide sequence: TGTGCCAGCAGCGTACCCGGGACAGGGAAAGGCTACACCTTC. Protein: CASSVPGTGKGYTF. The entire variable domain, with the rest obtained from reference TRBV7-2 and TRBJ1-2, is as follows: GAGVSQSPSNKVTEKGKDVELRCDPISGHTALYWYRQSLGQGLEFLIYFQGNSAPDKSGLPSDRFSAERTGGSVSTLTIQRTQQEDSAVYLCASSVPGTGKGYTFGSGTRLTVV.

The J gene is TRBJ1-1, the V gene TRBV5-1, with D perhaps TRBD1 (6 bases). The CDR3 is 13 amino acids. V was clipped by 4 bases and J by 6 bases, with 13 bases between them. Germline V CDR1 and CDR2: SGHRS, YFSETQ. CDR3 coding DNA: TGCGCCAGCAGCGGGGGCCCCGGGGCTGAAGCTTTCTTT. Translating gives CASSGGPGAEAFF.

This chain joins TRBV11-2 and TRBJ2-7, with 11 nucleotides matching TRBD2. V dropped 3 bases and J dropped 7; count of bases not matched to a gene: 14. Germline V gene data show CDR1 as SGHAT and CDR2 as FQNNGV. This CDR3 is built from 17 residues. CDR3 sequence (DNA): TGTGCCAGCAGCTTTGGCCTGCGCTCTAGCGGGAGGTTTGAGCAGTACTTC. Translation: CASSFGLRSSGRFEQYF. The full variable domain, completed using reference TRBV11-2 and TRBJ2-7, is EAGVAQSPRYKIIEKRQSVAFWCNPISGHATLYWYQQILGQGPKLLIQFQNNGVVDDSQLPKDRFSAERLKGVDSTLKIQPAKLEDSAVYLCASSFGLRSSGRFEQYFGPGTRLTVT.

The V call is TRBV27, the J call TRBJ1-1; D is ambiguous. The ends were cut back, 6 bases at V and 1 base at J, with 15 bases in the middle. The CDR3 totals 15 residues. The germline gives CDR1 MNHEY, CDR2 SMNVEV (reference sequence). The CDR3 DNA sequence: TGTGCCAGCAGCCTGGCTTTAGGAGGGAACACTGAAGCTTTCTTT. Protein product: CASSLALGGNTEAFF.

This chain uses TRBV28 with TRBJ1-5; 7 bases align to TRBD1. CDR1 is MDHEN, CDR2 SYDVKM, per germline. The J segment lost 9 bases and the V segment lost 3 bases, leaving 14 bases of the junction unmatched. The CDR3 has 16 amino acids. CDR3 residues: CASSLKTGIARRPQHF. In DNA form, the CDR3 reads TGTGCCAGCAGTTTGAAGACAGGGATAGCAAGACGGCCCCAGCATTTT.

V gene TRBV5-5 combines with J gene TRBJ2-7, with 8 bases identical to TRBD2. V gave up 5 bases and J gave up 7 bases; unmatched junction bases: 11. Germline CDR1 SGHKS, CDR2 YYEKEE (reference sequence). The CDR3 length is 14 residues. Here the CDR3 DNA reads TGTGCCAGCAGTTTGACTAGCGCGATGGGGGAGCAGTACTTC. It codes for CASSLTSAMGEQYF.

Notes on this clone: This sample also contains other DNA sequences that code for the same CDR3. The rearrangement joins TRBV5-1 to TRBJ2-1; the match to TRBD2 covers 8 bases. CDR1 is SGHRS and CDR2 is YFSETQ in the germline V gene. This CDR3 contains 16 residues. Losses at the gene ends were 0 bases for V and 1 base for J; bases not matched to a gene: 3. The CDR3 DNA follows: TGCGCCAGCAGCTTGGAGGCGGGAGGTTCCTACAATGAGCAGTTCTTC. Protein: CASSLEAGGSYNEQFF.

This clone was observed a single time. The rearrangement joins TRBV24-1 to TRBJ2-1, with TRBD2 matching 10 bases. Unmatched junction bases numbered 8, after V lost 5 bases and J lost 2 bases. This CDR3 is built from 17 residues. Germline CDR1 reads KGHDR; CDR2 reads SFDVKD. The CDR3 loop reads CATSARLAGAPYNEQFF. For the CDR3, the DNA is TGTGCCACCAGTGCACGCCTAGCGGGAGCGCCCTACAATGAGCAGTTCTTC.

The chain has TRBV19 and TRBJ1-5; tentatively, D is TRBD1 (5 bases). CDR3 length: 15 residues. Germline assignment: CDR1 LNHDA and CDR2 SQIVND (reference sequence). V lost 6 bases to trimming and J lost 7 bases, with 19 bases between them. The CDR3 protein is CASRVSQGKTQPQHF. The CDR3 DNA follows: TGTGCCAGTAGGGTGTCTCAGGGAAAGACCCAGCCCCAGCATTTT. The full variable domain, rest sourced from reference TRBV19 and TRBJ1-5, is DGGITQSPKYLFRKEGQNVTLSCEQNLNHDAMYWYRQDPGQGLRLIYYSQIVNDFQKGDIAEGYSVSREKKESFPLTVTSAQKNPTAFYLCASRVSQGKTQPQHFGDGTRLSIL.

The rearrangement uses TRBV5-6 and TRBJ1-5; possible D gene TRBD1, 5 bases. The CDR3 is made up of 15 amino acids. Per germline, CDR1 SGHDT and CDR2 YYEEEE. The V gene lost 5 bases and the J gene lost 4 bases, with 16 bases spanning the gap. The CDR3 nucleotides are TGTGCCAGCAGACTCCCGGGGGTGGGAAATCAGCCCCAGCATTTT. Amino acid sequence: CASRLPGVGNQPQHF.

The chain links TRBV5-1 to TRBJ2-1; 11 nucleotides match TRBD2. V was pared by 0 bases and J by 5 bases, with 10 bases of the junction left unmatched. The CDR3 runs to 18 residues. Germline V gene sequence: CDR1 SGHRS, CDR2 YFSETQ. CDR3 nucleotides: TGCGCCAGCAGCTTGGAGCGGGGGCCGGGACTAGCGGACAATGAGCAGTTCTTC. It translates to CASSLERGPGLADNEQFF.

V is TRBV5-1 and J is TRBJ2-5, with D tentatively TRBD1 (6 bases). The V gene's germline CDR1 is SGHRS and CDR2 YFSETQ. V was shortened by 4 bases and J by 4 bases, with 17 bases between the two germline ends. This CDR3 region has 15 residues. CDR3 region: CASSPDRSRGETQYF. The CDR3 region has the DNA TGCGCCAGCAGCCCCGACAGGTCACGAGGAGAGACCCAGTACTTC.

This clone was recorded a few times. Compared with germline, one end of the junction differs, possibly owing to a read error. The rearrangement joins TRBV7-7 to TRBJ2-2; D might be TRBD2 (5 bases). CDR1 is SSHAT, CDR2 FNYEAQ, per germline (reference sequence). CDR3 size: 15 residues. DNA for the CDR3: TGTGCTAGCAGCTTAGCTGGCCGGGGCACCGGGGAGCTGTTTTTT. Its translation is CASSLAGRGTGELFF. The variable domain in full, completed from reference TRBV7-7 and TRBJ2-2, reads GAGVSQSPRYKVTKRGQDVTLRCDPISSHATLYWYQQALGQGPEFLTYFNYEAQPDKSGLPSDRFSAERPEGSISTLTIQRTEQRDSAMYRCASSLAGRGTGELFFGEGSRLTVL.

This clone was found once. The J gene is TRBJ1-2, the V gene TRBV18, with D maybe TRBD1 (6 bases). This CDR3 contains 12 residues. The germline CDR1 and CDR2 sequences are KGHSH and LQKENI. V was clipped by 11 bases and J by 8 bases, with 18 bases between them. The CDR3 spells CAGDGTTEGYTF. CDR3 nucleotide sequence: TGTGCCGGCGACGGGACAACGGAGGGCTACACCTTC.

The CDR3 bases are TGCGCCAGCAGCTTGGCCCCACTAGCGGGAGTAAGCACCGGGGAGCTGTTTTTT. The encoded protein is CASSLAPLAGVSTGELFF. The V and J genes are TRBV5-1 and TRBJ2-2, with TRBD2 identical over 11 bases. The CDR3 totals 18 residues. CDR1 is SGHRS, CDR2 YFSETQ, per germline. The V gene end was trimmed by 0 bases and the J gene end by 4 bases; junction bases not matched to a gene: 8.

The chain joins TRBV19 to TRBJ1-4; tentative D call: TRBD1 (6 bases). V lost 8 bases and J 8 bases, leaving 15 bases between the germline ends. In germline, CDR1 is LNHDA, CDR2 SQIVND (reference sequence). This CDR3 is built from 13 residues. DNA for the CDR3: TGTGCCAGTTGGACAGAAAGAAGGGAAAAACTGTTTTTT. This encodes CASWTERREKLFF.

V is TRBV10-3 and J is TRBJ2-7, with 9 bases aligning to TRBD1. Unmatched junction bases numbered 2, after V lost 4 bases and J lost 1 base. The CDR3 is 14 amino acids. Germline V gene data show CDR1 as ENHRY and CDR2 as SYGVKD. CDR3 nucleotides: TGTGCCATCAGTGGGGACAGGGAGTCCTACGAGCAGTACTTC. It translates to CAISGDRESYEQYF.

As DNA, the CDR3 is TGTGCCAGCAGTCAGACTAGCGGGAGGGCCTCCCATGAGCAGTTCTTC. This encodes CASSQTSGRASHEQFF. The chain couples TRBV16 to TRBJ2-1; TRBD2 matches 14 bases. The CDR3 is made up of 16 amino acids. The ends lost 6 bases at V and 8 bases at J; junction bases unmatched: 9. From germline, CDR1 is KGHSY and CDR2 FQNENV. The entire variable domain, with the rest obtained from reference TRBV16 and TRBJ2-1, is as follows: GEEVAQTPKHLVRGEGQKAKLYCAPIKGHSYVFWYQQVLKNEFKFLISFQNENVFDETGMPKERFSAKCLPNSPCSLEIQATKLEDSAVYFCASSQTSGRASHEQFFGPGTRLTVL.

This chain connects TRBV2 to TRBJ2-3; TRBD2 is a possible D gene (6 bases). Looked up from germline, CDR1 is SNHLY and CDR2 is FYNNEI. The CDR3 is 16 residues long. V lost 4 bases and J lost 0, with 14 bases in between. DNA of the CDR3: TGTGCCAGCAGTGCGAGCGGGCTATCTAGCACAGATACGCAGTATTTT. As protein: CASSASGLSSTDTQYF.